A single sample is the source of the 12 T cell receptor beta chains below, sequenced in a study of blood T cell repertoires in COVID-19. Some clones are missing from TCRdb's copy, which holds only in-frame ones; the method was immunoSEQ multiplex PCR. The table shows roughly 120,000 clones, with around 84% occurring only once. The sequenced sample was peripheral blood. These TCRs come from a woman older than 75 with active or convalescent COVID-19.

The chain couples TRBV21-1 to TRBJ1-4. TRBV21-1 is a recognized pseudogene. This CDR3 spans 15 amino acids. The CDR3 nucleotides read TGTGCCAGCAGCCGTTCGGCTAGCAGTAATGAAAAACTGTTTTTT. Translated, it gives CASSRSASSNEKLFF.

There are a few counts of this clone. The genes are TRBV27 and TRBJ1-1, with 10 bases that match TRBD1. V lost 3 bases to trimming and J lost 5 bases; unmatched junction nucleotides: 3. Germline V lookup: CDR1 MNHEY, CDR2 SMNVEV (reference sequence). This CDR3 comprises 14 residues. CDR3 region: CASSFDRGRTEAFF. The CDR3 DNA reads TGTGCCAGCAGTTTCGACAGGGGGCGAACTGAAGCTTTCTTT.

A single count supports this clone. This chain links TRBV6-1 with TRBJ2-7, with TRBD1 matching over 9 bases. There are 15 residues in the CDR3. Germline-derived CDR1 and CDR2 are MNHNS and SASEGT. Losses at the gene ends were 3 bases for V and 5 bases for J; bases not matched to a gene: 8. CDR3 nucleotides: TGTGCCAGCAGTGAGGGGGGGACAGGGCACCACGAGCAGTACTTC. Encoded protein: CASSEGGTGHHEQYF.

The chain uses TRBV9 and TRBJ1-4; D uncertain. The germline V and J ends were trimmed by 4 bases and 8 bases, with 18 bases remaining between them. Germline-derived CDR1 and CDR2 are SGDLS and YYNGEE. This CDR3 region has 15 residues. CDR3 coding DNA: TGTGCCAGCAGCAGGAGCGAACGTTTTGGGGAAAAACTGTTTTTT. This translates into CASSRSERFGEKLFF. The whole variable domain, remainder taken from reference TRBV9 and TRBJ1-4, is DSGVTQTPKHLITATGQRVTLRCSPRSGDLSVYWYQQSLDQGLQFLIQYYNGEERAKGNILERFSAQQFPDLHSELNLSSLELGDSALYFCASSRSERFGEKLFFGSGTQLSVL.

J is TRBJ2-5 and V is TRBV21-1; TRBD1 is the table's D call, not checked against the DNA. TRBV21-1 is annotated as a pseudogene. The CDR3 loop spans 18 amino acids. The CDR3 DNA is TGTGCCAGCAGCAGTGACAGGGGTGGAAATGATGGTCGGGAGACCCAGTACTTC. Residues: CASSSDRGGNDGRETQYF.

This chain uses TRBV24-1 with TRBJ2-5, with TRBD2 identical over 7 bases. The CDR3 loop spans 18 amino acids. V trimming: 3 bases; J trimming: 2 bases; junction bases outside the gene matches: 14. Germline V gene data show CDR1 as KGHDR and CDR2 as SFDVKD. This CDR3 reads CATSDRASGGMEQETQYF. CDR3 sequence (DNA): TGTGCCACCAGTGATAGGGCTAGCGGAGGGATGGAACAAGAGACCCAGTACTTC.

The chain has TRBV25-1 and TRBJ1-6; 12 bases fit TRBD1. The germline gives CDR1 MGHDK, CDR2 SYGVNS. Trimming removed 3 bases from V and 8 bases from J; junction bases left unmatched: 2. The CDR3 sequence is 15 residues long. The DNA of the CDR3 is TGTGCCAGCAGTGAGGGGACAGGGGGCGATTCACCCCTCCACTTT. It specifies CASSEGTGGDSPLHF.

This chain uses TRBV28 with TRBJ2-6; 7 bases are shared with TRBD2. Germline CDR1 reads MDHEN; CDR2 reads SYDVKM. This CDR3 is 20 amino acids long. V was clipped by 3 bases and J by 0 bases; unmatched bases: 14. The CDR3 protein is CASSFWGVKRGVSGANVLTF. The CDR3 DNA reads TGTGCCAGCAGTTTTTGGGGGGTGAAGCGGGGCGTCTCTGGGGCCAACGTCCTGACTTTC.

CDR3 loop: CASTGRGAITGELFF. Written as DNA, the CDR3 is TGTGCCAGCACTGGACGGGGAGCGATCACCGGGGAGCTGTTTTTT. V and J are TRBV9 and TRBJ2-2; possible D gene TRBD2, 5 bases. Per germline, CDR1 SGDLS and CDR2 YYNGEE. V lost 6 bases to trimming and J lost 4 bases, with 16 bases between them. The CDR3 covers 15 residues.

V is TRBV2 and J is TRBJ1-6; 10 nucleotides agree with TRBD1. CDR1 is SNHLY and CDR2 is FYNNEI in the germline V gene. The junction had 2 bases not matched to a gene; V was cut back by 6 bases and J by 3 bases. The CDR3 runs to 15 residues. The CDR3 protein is CASRWTGGYNSPLHF. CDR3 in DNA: TGTGCCAGCAGATGGACAGGGGGCTATAATTCACCCCTCCACTTT. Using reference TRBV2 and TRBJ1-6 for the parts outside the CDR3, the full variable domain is EPEVTQTPSHQVTQMGQEVILRCVPISNHLYFYWYRQILGQKVEFLVSFYNNEISEKSEIFDDQFSVERPDGSNFTLKIRSTKLEDSAMYFCASRWTGGYNSPLHFGNGTRLTVT.

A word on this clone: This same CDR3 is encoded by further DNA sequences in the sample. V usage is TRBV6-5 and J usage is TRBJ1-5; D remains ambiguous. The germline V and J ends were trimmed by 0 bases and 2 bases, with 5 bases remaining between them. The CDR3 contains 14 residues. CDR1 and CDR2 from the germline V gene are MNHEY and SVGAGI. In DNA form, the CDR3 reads TGTGCCAGCAGTTACTCCGGGGGCAATCAGCCCCAGCATTTT. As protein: CASSYSGGNQPQHF.

CDR3 nucleotide sequence: TGTGCCAGCAGCCAAGTTCCTCTAGCGGGAGTGTGGGTCTCCTACAATGAGCAGTTCTTC. Its protein is CASSQVPLAGVWVSYNEQFF. The chain carries TRBV14 and TRBJ2-1, with 10 bases lining up with TRBD2. CDR3 length: 20 amino acids. The germline V gene encodes CDR1 SGHDN and CDR2 FVKESK. V lost 1 base to trimming and J lost 0 bases; unmatched junction nucleotides: 12.